The 21 T cell receptor beta chains below were found in one sample sequenced in a study of shared clonotypes between healthy human individuals. Terminally differentiated effector memory CD45RA+ cells were excluded by CCR7 positive selection of CD45RO-negative cells. Sequenced by immunoSEQ multiplex PCR; TCRdb stores in-frame clones only, minus some. The sample includes millions of clones, just over 90% of them seen just once. The sample was naive CD8+ T cells from PBMCs. Receptor source: a man aged 18 to 30 in good health. Some clones in this sample may be carry-over from other donors' samples.

V is TRBV11-3 and J is TRBJ2-1; D perhaps matches TRBD2 (6 bases). Per the germline V gene, CDR1 is SGHNT and CDR2 is YENEEA. CDR3 size: 15 residues. Trimming removed 5 bases at V and 7 bases at J, with 18 bases between. In DNA, the CDR3 is TGTGCCAGCAGCCACTTCGGGAGATTAGAGAATGAGCAGTTCTTC. This encodes CASSHFGRLENEQFF.

This chain links TRBV25-1 with TRBJ1-1, with D unresolved. Trimming removed 3 bases from V and 10 bases from J, with 24 bases in between. CDR1 and CDR2 (germline): MGHDK, SYGVNS. This CDR3 has 16 amino acids. DNA of the CDR3: TGTGCCAGCAGTGAGGGTCGATTGCGGCGTTCCTCGGGAGCTTTCTTT. Protein: CASSEGRLRRSSGAFF.

The chain couples TRBV7-9 to TRBJ2-2; the D gene is possibly TRBD2 (6 bases). CDR3 length: 16 residues. The ends were cut back, 2 bases at V and 1 base at J, with 11 bases in the middle. Germline CDR1 and CDR2: SEHNR and FQNEAQ (reference sequence). The chain's CDR3 is CASSLPRTKNTGELFF. The CDR3 nucleotides read TGTGCCAGCAGCTTACCTCGGACTAAGAACACCGGGGAGCTGTTTTTT.

The chain couples TRBV9 to TRBJ2-1; 8 bases align to TRBD2. The V gene's germline CDR1 is SGDLS and CDR2 YYNGEE. The CDR3 sequence is 14 residues long. The trim removed 2 bases at V and 8 bases at J, leaving 6 bases unmatched. For the CDR3, the DNA is TGTGCCAGCAGCGTTAGCGGGACGAACGATGAGCAGTTCTTC. Translation gives CASSVSGTNDEQFF. Using reference TRBV9 and TRBJ2-1 for the parts outside the CDR3, the full variable domain is DSGVTQTPKHLITATGQRVTLRCSPRSGDLSVYWYQQSLDQGLQFLIQYYNGEERAKGNILERFSAQQFPDLHSELNLSSLELGDSALYFCASSVSGTNDEQFFGPGTRLTVL.

This chain joins TRBV7-8 and TRBJ2-7; D is perhaps TRBD1 (5 bases). Per germline, CDR1 SGHVS and CDR2 FQNEAQ. The CDR3 is 16 residues long. The V end lost 1 base, the J end lost 5 bases, and 18 bases lay between the germline ends. CDR3 protein: CASSLEPQGFFDEQYF. As DNA, the CDR3 is TGTGCCAGCAGCTTAGAACCCCAGGGATTTTTCGACGAGCAGTACTTC.

V gene TRBV10-3 combines with J gene TRBJ2-5; 9 bases align to TRBD2. From germline, CDR1 is ENHRY and CDR2 SYGVKD. V lost 0 bases and J lost 1; bases outside the gene matches: 9. The CDR3 is 18 amino acids. The CDR3 spells CAISESVVGSGSQETQYF. CDR3 DNA sequence: TGTGCCATCAGTGAGTCAGTTGTGGGTAGCGGGAGCCAAGAGACCCAGTACTTC.

The chain combines TRBV27 with TRBJ1-2, with unresolved D. In germline, CDR1 is MNHEY, CDR2 SMNVEV (reference sequence). Trimming pared 1 base from V and 8 bases from J, leaving 11 bases between. The length of the CDR3 is 13 residues. This CDR3 reads CASSLFPVGGYTF. The CDR3 bases are TGTGCCAGCAGTTTATTTCCGGTAGGCGGCTACACCTTC.

This chain uses TRBV7-8 with TRBJ1-4; a weak D match, TRBD1 (5 bases). The CDR3 spans 15 residues. Trimming took 1 base from V and 3 from J, leaving 9 bases between them. Germline V lookup: CDR1 SGHVS, CDR2 FQNEAQ. CDR3 region: CASSLDGDSNEKLFF. DNA of the CDR3: TGTGCCAGCAGCTTAGACGGGGACTCTAATGAAAAACTGTTTTTT. The entire variable domain, with the rest obtained from reference TRBV7-8 and TRBJ1-4, is as follows: GAGVSQSPRYKVAKRGQDVALRCDPISGHVSLFWYQQALGQGPEFLTYFQNEAQLDKSGLPSDRFFAERPEGSVSTLKIQRTQQEDSAVYLCASSLDGDSNEKLFFGSGTQLSVL.

V usage is TRBV7-9 and J usage is TRBJ1-2; D not certain. Germline lookup yields CDR1 SEHNR and CDR2 FQNEAQ (reference sequence). The V end was cut by 1 base, the J end by 2 bases, with 20 bases between. The CDR3 consists of 18 residues. In nucleotides, the CDR3 is TGTGCCAGCAGCTTAGTGGAAGGGCCGGAAGGGAGGAACTATGGCTACACCTTC. It specifies CASSLVEGPEGRNYGYTF. The variable domain in full, with the rest retrieved from reference TRBV7-9 and TRBJ1-2, is DTGVSQNPRHKITKRGQNVTFRCDPISEHNRLYWYRQTLGQGPEFLTYFQNEAQLEKSRLLSDRFSAERPKGSFSTLEIQRTEQGDSAMYLCASSLVEGPEGRNYGYTFGSGTRLTVV.

The chain has TRBV29-1 and TRBJ1-1; D uncertain. Trimming shortened V by 2 bases and J by 2 bases, and 12 bases separated the two germline ends. This CDR3 comprises 14 residues. Germline assignment: CDR1 SQVTM and CDR2 ANQGSEA. CDR3 amino acids: CSVELGKRNTEAFF. The CDR3 DNA is TGCAGCGTTGAATTGGGGAAAAGAAACACTGAAGCTTTCTTT.

This sequence joins TRBV27 and TRBJ2-1, with 12 bases fitting TRBD2. In germline, CDR1 is MNHEY, CDR2 SMNVEV (reference sequence). Losses at the gene ends were 6 bases for V and 8 bases for J; bases not matched to a gene: 2. The CDR3 sequence is 13 residues long. In DNA form, the CDR3 reads TGTGCCAGCAGGACTAGCGGGAGACATGAGCAGTTCTTC. It encodes CASRTSGRHEQFF.

The rearrangement uses TRBV9 and TRBJ1-2; TRBD1 is a possible D gene (5 bases). The CDR3 consists of 15 residues. V dropped 0 bases and J dropped 8 bases, with 17 bases sitting between them. Per the germline V gene, CDR1 is SGDLS and CDR2 is YYNGEE. CDR3 region: CASSVGRGEAGGYTF. CDR3 nucleotide sequence: TGTGCCAGCAGCGTAGGACGGGGGGAGGCGGGCGGCTACACCTTC. The complete variable domain, with remaining parts taken from reference TRBV9 and TRBJ1-2, reads DSGVTQTPKHLITATGQRVTLRCSPRSGDLSVYWYQQSLDQGLQFLIQYYNGEERAKGNILERFSAQQFPDLHSELNLSSLELGDSALYFCASSVGRGEAGGYTFGSGTRLTVV.

The chain has TRBV10-3 and TRBJ1-1, with D perhaps TRBD1 (5 bases). CDR1 ENHRY and CDR2 SYGVKD come from the germline V gene. V was clipped by 10 bases and J by 5 bases, with 14 bases between them. The CDR3 is 12 residues long. DNA for the CDR3: TGTGCCACCACAGGACGGGAGACTGAAGCTTTCTTT. This encodes CATTGRETEAFF.

This chain connects TRBV27 to TRBJ2-7; 7 bases align to TRBD2. With V trimmed by 9 bases and J by 2 bases, 7 bases remained unmatched. Germline V gene data show CDR1 as MNHEY and CDR2 as SMNVEV (reference sequence). The CDR3 extends over 13 amino acids. The CDR3 is CASTRGWPYEQYF. The CDR3 DNA reads as TGTGCCAGTACGCGGGGGTGGCCCTACGAGCAGTACTTC.

The rearrangement joins TRBV7-2 to TRBJ2-6; no firm D call. Germline values: CDR1 SGHTA, CDR2 FQGNSA. The CDR3 totals 18 residues. V gave up 1 base and J gave up 1 base, with 14 bases separating them. The CDR3 sequence is CASSLEWQEWSGANVLTF. The CDR3 nucleotides read TGTGCCAGCAGCTTAGAGTGGCAGGAGTGGTCTGGGGCCAACGTCCTGACTTTC.

The rearrangement uses TRBV6-5 and TRBJ2-3; TRBD2 matches at 13 bases. CDR3 length: 15 residues. Germline V gene data show CDR1 as MNHEY and CDR2 as SVGAGI. The V and J ends lost 4 bases and 6 bases, in that order; junction bases with no gene match: 4. The CDR3 protein is CASSFGLAGVDTQYF. The CDR3 DNA follows: TGTGCCAGCAGTTTTGGACTAGCGGGAGTGGATACGCAGTATTTT.

The chain employs TRBV5-1 and TRBJ1-2; 7 nucleotides align to TRBD1. V lost 0 bases, J lost 3 bases, and 11 bases stayed unmatched. Germline V lookup: CDR1 SGHRS, CDR2 YFSETQ. The CDR3 runs to 17 residues. This CDR3 reads CASSLDRGYSRDYGYTF. Written as DNA, the CDR3 is TGCGCCAGCAGCTTGGACAGGGGTTACTCGAGGGACTATGGCTACACCTTC.

This clone came up a few times. The chain uses TRBV5-8 and TRBJ2-7; 8 bases are shared with TRBD2. Germline V gene data show CDR1 as SGHTS and CDR2 as YDEGEE. Trimming at V came to 2 bases and at J to 4 bases, leaving 5 bases not matched to a gene. CDR3 length: 14 residues. For the CDR3, the DNA is TGTGCCAGCAGCTTTACTAGCGGCAGATACGAGCAGTACTTC. This gives the protein CASSFTSGRYEQYF.

The gene calls are TRBV27 and TRBJ1-5, with D uncertain. V gave up 7 bases and J gave up 4 bases, with 14 bases separating them. The CDR3 spans 14 residues. Germline-derived CDR1 and CDR2 are MNHEY and SMNVEV (reference sequence). Written as DNA, the CDR3 is TGTGCCAGCACCAGTATCGGGTCGAATCAGCCCCAGCATTTT. Translating it yields CASTSIGSNQPQHF.

The CDR3 spells CASSQDQAGAYEQYF. CDR3 DNA: TGCGCCAGCAGCCAAGATCAAGCTGGGGCCTACGAGCAGTACTTC. This chain links TRBV4-1 with TRBJ2-7, with unresolved D. Germline CDR1 and CDR2: MGHRA and YSYEKL. Deletions cut 0 bases from V and 2 bases from J, with 11 bases between. There are 15 residues in the CDR3.

The J gene is TRBJ2-3, the V gene TRBV11-2, with D tentatively TRBD2 (6 bases). Germline loops: CDR1 SGHAT, CDR2 FQNNGV. The CDR3 covers 15 residues. Trimming shortened V by 5 bases and J by 3 bases, and 15 bases separated the two germline ends. CDR3 in DNA: TGTGCCAGCAGCCACGGAGGGAGCAGGACAGATACGCAGTATTTT. This sequence encodes CASSHGGSRTDTQYF. Together with reference TRBV11-2 and TRBJ2-3, the CDR3 gives the full variable domain: EAGVAQSPRYKIIEKRQSVAFWCNPISGHATLYWYQQILGQGPKLLIQFQNNGVVDDSQLPKDRFSAERLKGVDSTLKIQPAKLEDSAVYLCASSHGGSRTDTQYFGPGTRLTVL.